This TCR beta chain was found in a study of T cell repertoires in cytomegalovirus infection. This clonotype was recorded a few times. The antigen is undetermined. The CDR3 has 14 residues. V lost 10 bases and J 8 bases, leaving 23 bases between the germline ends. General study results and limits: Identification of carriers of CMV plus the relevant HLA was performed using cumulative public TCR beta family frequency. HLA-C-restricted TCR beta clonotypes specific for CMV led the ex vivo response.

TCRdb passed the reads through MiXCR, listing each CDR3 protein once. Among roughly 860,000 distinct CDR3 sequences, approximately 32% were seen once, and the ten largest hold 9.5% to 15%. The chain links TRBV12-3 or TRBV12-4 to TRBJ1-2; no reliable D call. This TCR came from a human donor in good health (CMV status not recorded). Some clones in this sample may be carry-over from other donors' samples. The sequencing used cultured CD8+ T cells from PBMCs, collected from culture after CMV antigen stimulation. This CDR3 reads CATVGQPKLDGYTF. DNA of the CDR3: TGTGCCACGGTCGGGCAGCCCAAGCTAGACGGCTACACCTTC.